This TCR beta chain appears in the sequencing data of a study of T cell responses to AZD1222 COVID-19 vaccine. General study results and limits: Only five or six individuals given AZD1222 were seropositive at baseline.

Regarding this clone: No antigen is known for it.

Sequenced by immunoSEQ multiplex PCR; TCRdb stores in-frame clones only, minus some. The profile shows 80,000 to 95,000 clones, 90% of them singletons. This CDR3 has 13 amino acids. The germline CDR1 and CDR2 sequences are SNHLY and FYNNEI. V was pared by 8 bases and J by 6 bases, with 6 bases of the junction left unmatched. This chain links TRBV2 with TRBJ1-2, with 10 bases that match TRBD1. This clonotype was obtained from an adult who received the AZD1222 COVID-19 vaccine. The sample was peripheral blood, taken 28 days after the second AZD1222 dose. The chain's CDR3 is CASYDRGLDGYTF. CDR3 DNA: TGTGCCAGCTACGACAGGGGGCTAGATGGCTACACCTTC.